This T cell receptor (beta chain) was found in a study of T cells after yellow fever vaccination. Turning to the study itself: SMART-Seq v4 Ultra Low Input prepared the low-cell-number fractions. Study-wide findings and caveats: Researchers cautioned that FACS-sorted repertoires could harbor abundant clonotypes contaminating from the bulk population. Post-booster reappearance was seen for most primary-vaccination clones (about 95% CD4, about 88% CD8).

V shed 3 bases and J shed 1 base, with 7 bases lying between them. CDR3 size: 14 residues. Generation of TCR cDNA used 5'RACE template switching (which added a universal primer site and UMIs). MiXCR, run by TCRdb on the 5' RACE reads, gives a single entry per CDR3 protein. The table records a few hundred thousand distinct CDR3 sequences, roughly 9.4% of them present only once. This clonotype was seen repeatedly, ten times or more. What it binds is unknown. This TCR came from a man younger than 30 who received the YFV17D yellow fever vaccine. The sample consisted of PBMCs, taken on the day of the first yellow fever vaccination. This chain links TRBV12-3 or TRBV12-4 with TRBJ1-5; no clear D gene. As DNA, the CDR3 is TGTGCCAGCAGTTTGGAAGGAAGCAATCAGCCCCAGCATTTT. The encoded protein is CASSLEGSNQPQHF.